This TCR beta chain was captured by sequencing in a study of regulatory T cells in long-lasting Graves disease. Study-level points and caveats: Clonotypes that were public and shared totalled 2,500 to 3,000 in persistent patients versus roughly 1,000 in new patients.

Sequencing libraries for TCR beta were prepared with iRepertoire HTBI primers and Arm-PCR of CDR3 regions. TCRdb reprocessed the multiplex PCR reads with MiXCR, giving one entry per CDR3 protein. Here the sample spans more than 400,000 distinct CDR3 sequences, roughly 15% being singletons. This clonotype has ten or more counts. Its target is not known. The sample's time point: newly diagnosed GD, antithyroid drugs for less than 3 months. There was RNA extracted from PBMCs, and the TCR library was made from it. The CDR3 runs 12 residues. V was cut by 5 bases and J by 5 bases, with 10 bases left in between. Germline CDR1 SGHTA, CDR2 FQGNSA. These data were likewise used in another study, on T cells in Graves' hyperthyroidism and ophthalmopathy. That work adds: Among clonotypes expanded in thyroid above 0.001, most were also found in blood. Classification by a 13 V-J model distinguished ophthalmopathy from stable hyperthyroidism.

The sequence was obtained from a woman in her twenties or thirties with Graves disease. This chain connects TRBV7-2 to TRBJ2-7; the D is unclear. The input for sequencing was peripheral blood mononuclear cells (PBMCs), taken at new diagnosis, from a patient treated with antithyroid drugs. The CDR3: CASSAVGDEQYF. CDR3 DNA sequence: TGTGCCAGCAGCGCCGTAGGCGACGAGCAGTACTTC. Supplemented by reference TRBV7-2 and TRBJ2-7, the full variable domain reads GAGVSQSPSNKVTEKGKDVELRCDPISGHTALYWYRQSLGQGLEFLIYFQGNSAPDKSGLPSDRFSAERTGGSVSTLTIQRTQQEDSAVYLCASSAVGDEQYFGPGTRLTVT.